This T cell receptor (beta chain) was captured by sequencing in a study of blood T cell repertoires in COVID-19. Looking at the study overall: There were acute and convalescent COVID-19 samples, and they came from the United States, Italy and Spain. Sample material is recorded as cDNA or gDNA derived from T cells, B-cell-depleted T cells, or PBMCs.

This CDR3 is built from 11 residues. Germline V CDR1 and CDR2: DFQATT, SNEGSKA (reference sequence). V was shortened by 5 bases and J by 7 bases, with 11 bases between the two germline ends. Original data processing: Cell counts per sample came from amplifying reference gene primers. Libraries were prepared by immunoSEQ multiplex PCR; TCRdb keeps only in-frame clonotypes and omits some of them. That table is the source of V, J and clone size, and D and trimming were worked out from the DNA. Here the sample spans 150,000 to 200,000 clones, roughly 80% being singletons. The sequence came from a man in his sixties or seventies with acute or convalescent COVID-19. This chain links TRBV20-1 with TRBJ1-2; tentatively, D is TRBD1 (5 bases). Sample: peripheral blood. The CDR3, as DNA: TGCAGTGCTGGGCCGACAGTTGGCTACACCTTC. Encoded protein: CSAGPTVGYTF.